What follows describes a single T cell receptor (beta chain). Original data processing: Estimates of nucleated cell counts were drawn from the amplification of reference gene primers. Produced via immunoSEQ multiplex PCR; TCRdb's table is partial and in-frame only. V and J calls plus clone size are reproduced from that table; the DNA served to infer D and trimming. The table has about 98,000 clones, roughly 85% seen once; the top ten hold 4% to 5%. This record comes from a study of blood T cell repertoires in COVID-19. Study at large: From the United States, Italy and Spain came samples of acute and convalescent COVID-19. PBMCs, B-cell-depleted T cells, or T cells were the source of the cDNA or gDNA that made up the material.

The material sequenced was peripheral blood. This TCR was sampled from a man aged 70-80 years with acute or convalescent COVID-19.

CDR3 sequence reads: CASSQPRRGNTEAFF. The CDR3 DNA reads TGCGCCAGCAGCCAACCCAGGAGGGGGAACACTGAAGCTTTCTTT. The V and J genes are TRBV4-1 and TRBJ1-1, with D possibly being TRBD1 (5 bases). V gave up 2 bases and J gave up 1 base, with 11 bases separating them. In germline, CDR1 is MGHRA, CDR2 YSYEKL. This CDR3 region has 15 residues.